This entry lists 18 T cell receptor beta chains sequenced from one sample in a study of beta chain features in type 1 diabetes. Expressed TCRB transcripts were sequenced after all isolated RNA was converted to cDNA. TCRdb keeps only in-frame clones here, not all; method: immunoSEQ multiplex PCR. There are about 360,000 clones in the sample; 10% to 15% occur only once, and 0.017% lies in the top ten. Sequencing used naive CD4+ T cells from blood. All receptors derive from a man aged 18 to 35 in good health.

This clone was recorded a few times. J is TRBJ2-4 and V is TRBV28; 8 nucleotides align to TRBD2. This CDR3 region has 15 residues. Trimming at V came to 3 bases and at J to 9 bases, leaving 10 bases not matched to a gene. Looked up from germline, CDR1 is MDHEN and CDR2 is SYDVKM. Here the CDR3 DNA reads TGTGCCAGCAGTTTTCGTCTGACTAGCGTGGCCATTCAGTACTTC. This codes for CASSFRLTSVAIQYF.

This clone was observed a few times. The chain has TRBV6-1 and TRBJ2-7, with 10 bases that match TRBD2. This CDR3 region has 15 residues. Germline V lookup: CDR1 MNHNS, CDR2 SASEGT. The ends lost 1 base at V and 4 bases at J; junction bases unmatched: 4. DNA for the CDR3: TGTGCCAGCAGTGAAGGGACTAGCGGATCTTACGAGCAGTACTTC. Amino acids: CASSEGTSGSYEQYF.

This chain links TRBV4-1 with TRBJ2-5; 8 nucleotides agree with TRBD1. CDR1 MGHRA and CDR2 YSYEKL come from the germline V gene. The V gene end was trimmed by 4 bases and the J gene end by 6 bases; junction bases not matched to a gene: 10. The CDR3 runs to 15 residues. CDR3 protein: CASSPPGGRGQTQYF. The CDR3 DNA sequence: TGCGCCAGCAGCCCTCCCGGAGGCAGGGGGCAGACCCAGTACTTC.

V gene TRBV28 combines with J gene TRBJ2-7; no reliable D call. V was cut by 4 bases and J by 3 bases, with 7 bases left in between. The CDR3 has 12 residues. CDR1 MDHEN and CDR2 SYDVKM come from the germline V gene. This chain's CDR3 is CASSSRFYEQYF. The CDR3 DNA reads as TGTGCCAGCAGTTCCCGGTTCTACGAGCAGTACTTC. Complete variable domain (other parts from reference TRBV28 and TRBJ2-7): DVKVTQSSRYLVKRTGEKVFLECVQDMDHENMFWYRQDPGLGLRLIYFSYDVKMKEKGDIPEGYSVSREKKERFSLILESASTNQTSMYLCASSSRFYEQYFGPGTRLTVT.

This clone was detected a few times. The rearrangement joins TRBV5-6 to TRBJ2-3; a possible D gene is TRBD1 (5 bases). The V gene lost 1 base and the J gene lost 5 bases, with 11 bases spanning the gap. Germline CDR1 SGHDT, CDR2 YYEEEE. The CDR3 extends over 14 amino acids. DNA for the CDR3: TGTGCCAGCAGCTTGAGCAGGGCCGTAGATACGCAGTATTTT. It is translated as CASSLSRAVDTQYF.

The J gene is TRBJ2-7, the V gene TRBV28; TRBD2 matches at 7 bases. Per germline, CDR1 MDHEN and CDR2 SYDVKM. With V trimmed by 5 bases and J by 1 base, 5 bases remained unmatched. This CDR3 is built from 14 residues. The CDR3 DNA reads TGTGCCAGCAGTGGGGGGGGTACTTCCTACGAGCAGTACTTC. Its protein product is CASSGGGTSYEQYF.

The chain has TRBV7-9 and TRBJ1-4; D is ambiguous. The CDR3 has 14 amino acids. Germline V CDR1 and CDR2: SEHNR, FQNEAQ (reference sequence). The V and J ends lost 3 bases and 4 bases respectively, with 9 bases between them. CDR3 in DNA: TGTGCCAGCAGCTTCGACGGGAATAATGAAAAACTGTTTTTT. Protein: CASSFDGNNEKLFF.

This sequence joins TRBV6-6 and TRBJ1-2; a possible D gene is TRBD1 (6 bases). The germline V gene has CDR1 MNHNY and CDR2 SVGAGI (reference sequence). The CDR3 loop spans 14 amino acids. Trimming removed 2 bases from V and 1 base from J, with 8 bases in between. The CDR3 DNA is TGTGCCAGCAGTTACGACAGGCTTAACTATGGCTACACCTTC. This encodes CASSYDRLNYGYTF.

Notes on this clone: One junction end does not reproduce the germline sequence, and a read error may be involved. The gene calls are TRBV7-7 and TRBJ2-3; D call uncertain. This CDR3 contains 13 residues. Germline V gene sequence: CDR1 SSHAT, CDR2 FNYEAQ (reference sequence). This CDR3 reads CASSLAVVDTQYF. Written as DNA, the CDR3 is TGTGCTAGCAGCTTAGCCGTAGTCGATACGCAGTATTTT.

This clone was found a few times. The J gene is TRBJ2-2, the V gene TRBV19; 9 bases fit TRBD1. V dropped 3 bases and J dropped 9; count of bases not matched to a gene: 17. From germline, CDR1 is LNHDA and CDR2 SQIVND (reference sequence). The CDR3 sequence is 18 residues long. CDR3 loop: CASSMHSSGQGNIRELFF. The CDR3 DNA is TGTGCCAGTAGTATGCATAGTTCAGGACAGGGGAATATTAGGGAGCTGTTTTTT.

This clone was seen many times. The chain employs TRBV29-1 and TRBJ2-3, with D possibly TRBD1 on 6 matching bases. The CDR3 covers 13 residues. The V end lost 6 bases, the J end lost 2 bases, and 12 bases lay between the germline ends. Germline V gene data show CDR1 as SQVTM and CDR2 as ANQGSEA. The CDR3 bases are TGCAGCGTCCAGGGGACGGCCACAGATACGCAGTATTTT. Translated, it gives CSVQGTATDTQYF.

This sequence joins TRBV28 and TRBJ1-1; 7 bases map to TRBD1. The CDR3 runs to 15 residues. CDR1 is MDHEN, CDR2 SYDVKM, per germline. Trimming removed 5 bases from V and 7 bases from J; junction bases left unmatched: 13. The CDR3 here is CASSHGGGAAHEAFF. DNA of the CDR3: TGTGCCAGCAGTCATGGAGGGGGCGCGGCCCATGAAGCTTTCTTT. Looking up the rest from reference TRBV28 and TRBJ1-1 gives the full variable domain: DVKVTQSSRYLVKRTGEKVFLECVQDMDHENMFWYRQDPGLGLRLIYFSYDVKMKEKGDIPEGYSVSREKKERFSLILESASTNQTSMYLCASSHGGGAAHEAFFGQGTRLTVV.

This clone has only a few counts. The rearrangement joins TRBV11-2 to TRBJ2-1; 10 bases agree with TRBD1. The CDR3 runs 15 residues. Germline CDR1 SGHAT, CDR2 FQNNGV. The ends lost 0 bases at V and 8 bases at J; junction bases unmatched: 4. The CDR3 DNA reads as TGTGCCAGCAGCTTAGATTATGGGACAGGGGATGAGCAGTTCTTC. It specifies CASSLDYGTGDEQFF.

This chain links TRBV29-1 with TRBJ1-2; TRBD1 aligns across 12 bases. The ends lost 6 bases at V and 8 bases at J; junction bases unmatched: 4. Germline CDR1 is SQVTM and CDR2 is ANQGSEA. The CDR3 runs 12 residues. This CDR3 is CSVGDRGRGYTF. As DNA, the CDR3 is TGCAGCGTGGGGGACAGGGGGCGCGGCTACACCTTC.

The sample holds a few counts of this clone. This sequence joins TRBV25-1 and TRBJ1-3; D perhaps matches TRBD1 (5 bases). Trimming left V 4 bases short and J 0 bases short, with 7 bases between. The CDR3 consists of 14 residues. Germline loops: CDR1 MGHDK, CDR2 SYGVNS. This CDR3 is CASSGRDSGNTIYF. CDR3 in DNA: TGTGCCAGCAGTGGCAGGGACTCTGGAAACACCATATATTTT.

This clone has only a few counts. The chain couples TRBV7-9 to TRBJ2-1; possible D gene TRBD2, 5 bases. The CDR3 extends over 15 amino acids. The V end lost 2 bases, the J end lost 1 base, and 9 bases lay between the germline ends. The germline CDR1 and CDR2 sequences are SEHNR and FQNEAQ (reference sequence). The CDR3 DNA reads TGTGCCAGCAGCTTACGGGGTGGTTCCTACAATGAGCAGTTCTTC. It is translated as CASSLRGGSYNEQFF.

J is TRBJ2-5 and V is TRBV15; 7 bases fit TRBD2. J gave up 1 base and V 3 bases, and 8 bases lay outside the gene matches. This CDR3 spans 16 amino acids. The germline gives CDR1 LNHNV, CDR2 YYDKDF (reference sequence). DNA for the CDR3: TGTGCCACCAGCAGTTCAAGGACTAGGCCCCAAGAGACCCAGTACTTC. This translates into CATSSSRTRPQETQYF.

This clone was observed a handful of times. The CDR3 reads CASSISGVDQPQHF. Here the CDR3 DNA reads TGTGCCAGTAGTATCTCGGGGGTTGATCAGCCCCAGCATTTT. This sequence joins TRBV19 and TRBJ1-5; D might be TRBD1 (5 bases). Germline V gives CDR1 LNHDA, CDR2 SQIVND (reference sequence). Trimming took off 3 bases at V and 5 bases at J, with 11 bases between the two ends. This CDR3 contains 14 residues. The whole variable domain, remainder taken from reference TRBV19 and TRBJ1-5, is DGGITQSPKYLFRKEGQNVTLSCEQNLNHDAMYWYRQDPGQGLRLIYYSQIVNDFQKGDIAEGYSVSREKKESFPLTVTSAQKNPTAFYLCASSISGVDQPQHFGDGTRLSIL.